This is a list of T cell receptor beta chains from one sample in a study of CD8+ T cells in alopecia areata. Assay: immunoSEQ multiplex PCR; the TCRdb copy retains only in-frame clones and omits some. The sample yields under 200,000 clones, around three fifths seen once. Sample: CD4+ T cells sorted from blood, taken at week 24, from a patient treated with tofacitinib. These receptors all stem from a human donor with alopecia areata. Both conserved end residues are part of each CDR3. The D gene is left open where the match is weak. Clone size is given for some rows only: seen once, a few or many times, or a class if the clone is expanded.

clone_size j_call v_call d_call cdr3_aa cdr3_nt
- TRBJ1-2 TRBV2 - CASPDEPNYGYTF TGTGCCAGCCCGGACGAGCCTAACTATGGCTACACCTTC
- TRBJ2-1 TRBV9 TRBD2 CASSVGSASGAPSNNEQFF TGTGCCAGCAGCGTAGGATCGGCTAGCGGGGCCCCATCAAACAATGAGCAGTTCTTC
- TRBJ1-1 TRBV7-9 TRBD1 CASSLRGVGTEAFF TGTGCCAGCAGCCTCAGGGGGGTTGGCACTGAAGCTTTCTTT
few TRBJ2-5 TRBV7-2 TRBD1 CASSARQGALETQYF TGTGCCAGCAGCGCCAGACAGGGGGCACTCGAGACCCAGTACTTC
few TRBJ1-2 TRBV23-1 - CASSQPLPQANYGYTF TGCGCCAGCAGTCAACCTCTGCCCCAGGCTAACTATGGCTACACCTTC
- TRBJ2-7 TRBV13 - CASSQQGRWEQYF TGTGCCAGCAGCCAACAGGGTCGGTGGGAGCAGTACTTC
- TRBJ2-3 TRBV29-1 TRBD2 CSVAVAGGSDTQYF TGCAGCGTTGCCGTAGCGGGGGGGTCAGATACGCAGTATTTT
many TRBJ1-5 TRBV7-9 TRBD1 CASSYYRGQPQHF TGTGCCAGCAGCTACTACAGGGGGCAGCCCCAGCATTTT
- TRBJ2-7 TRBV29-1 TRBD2 CSGGLAGEQYF TGCAGCGGGGGACTAGCAGGCGAGCAGTACTTC
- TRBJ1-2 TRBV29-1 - CSGHTGKAGYTF TGCAGCGGACACACAGGGAAAGCCGGCTACACCTTC
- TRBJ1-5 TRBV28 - CASRRGARGPQHF TGTGCCAGCAGGAGAGGGGCCCGGGGGCCCCAGCATTTT
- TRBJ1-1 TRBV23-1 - CASSLPSERGFGAFF TGCGCCAGCAGTCTCCCTTCGGAAAGGGGGTTTGGGGCTTTCTTT
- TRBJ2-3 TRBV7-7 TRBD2 CASSLAGPTDTQYF TGTGCTAGCAGCCTAGCGGGCCCCACAGATACGCAGTATTTT
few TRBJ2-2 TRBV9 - CASSVENTGELFF TGTGCCAGCAGCGTAGAAAACACCGGGGAGCTGTTTTTT
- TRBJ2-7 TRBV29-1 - CSVSSSSSYEQYF TGCAGCGTCTCTAGCTCGAGCTCCTACGAGCAGTACTTC
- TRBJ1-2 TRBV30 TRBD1 CAWTRDRGPYGYTF TGTGCCTGGACCCGGGACAGGGGGCCCTATGGCTACACCTTC
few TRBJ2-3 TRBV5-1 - CASSLAGFGDTQYF TGCGCCAGCAGCTTGGCAGGGTTCGGAGATACGCAGTATTTT
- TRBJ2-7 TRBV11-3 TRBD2 CASSLDGTSDEQYF TGTGCCAGCAGCTTAGACGGAACTAGCGACGAGCAGTACTTC
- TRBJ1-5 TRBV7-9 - CASSLGQGNQPQHF TGTGCCAGCAGCTTAGGACAGGGCAATCAGCCCCAGCATTTT
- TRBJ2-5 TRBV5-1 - CASSLDGRRQETQYF TGCGCCAGCAGCTTGGACGGCAGACGCCAAGAGACCCAGTACTTC
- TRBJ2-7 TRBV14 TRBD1 CASSQFLGQGSYEQYF TGTGCCAGCAGCCAATTCCTGGGACAGGGGTCCTACGAGCAGTACTTC
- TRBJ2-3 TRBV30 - CAWNRVPITDTQYF TGTGCCTGGAACAGGGTCCCCATCACAGATACGCAGTATTTT